This TCR beta chain was identified in a study of blood T cell repertoires in COVID-19 (dated by TCRdb to the early 2020s). About the investigation overall: Collaborator samples came from the United States, Italy and Spain and covered acute and convalescent phases of COVID-19. A de-identified subject ID, COVID-19 status, age in years and sex were almost always included in the sample metadata. The repertoires were released in a freely available public database meant as a resource for research on the immune response to SARS-CoV-2. Where HLA class I and class II types were available, the types were taken from metadata supplied by the sample provider, not from assay-based typing. The prospective study material was composed of cDNA or gDNA derived from T cells, B-cell-depleted T cells, or PBMCs. Samples came from the ongoing ImmuneRACE study (first 160 participants) plus 1,254 subjects from 6 global collaborators. Deeply sampled blood TCRbeta repertoires from subjects exposed to, actively infected with, or recovered from COVID-19 were included in the dataset.

TCRbeta CDR3 regions were amplified from genomic DNA by means of the immunoSEQ Assay, a bias-controlled multiplex PCR. In the paper's pipeline: The number of nucleated cells in each sample was estimated by amplification of reference gene primers within the assay. To quantify the absolute abundance of each unique TCRbeta CDR3 rearrangement, sequence reads were collapsed and filtered. Productive Simpson clonality was computed per sample as the square root of Simpson's diversity index over productive rearrangements. What TCRdb holds here is the immuneACCESS table cut down to in-frame rearrangements. Part of the clones is not present; checked against another copy, under half of the missing clones reflect an unresolved V gene, and the others are unexplained. V, J and clone size reflect that table, while D and trimming were determined from the DNA. Recorded for this sample are fewer than 250,000 clones; roughly 84% of them occurred a single time. The ten top clones hold roughly 3% of the sample.

Overall study results and their limits: The quantity of clinical and demographic metadata differed by source and by participant and was supplied without curation.

Participants in the prospective study were aged 18 to 89 years, lived in approximately 26 United States geographic areas, and enrolled through a virtual design. In the prospective study, participants were assigned to cohorts based on the clinical history participants reported in a screening survey and a study questionnaire. ImmuneRACE Cohort 3 recovered participants were defined by two consecutive negative NP/OP PCR tests, healthcare professional clearance, or symptom resolution. In the prospective study, mobile phlebotomists collected whole blood, serum and a nasopharyngeal or oropharyngeal swab from each participant. Over an approximately two-month period, participants in the prospective study had the option of providing additional blood draws and questionnaires. Blood samples from the prospective study were shipped frozen or at room temperature prior to DNA extraction. In regard to this clone: Its specific antigen is unknown. Base quality data are lacking; no much larger clone is found one base away.

Trimmed from V: 6 bases; trimmed from J: 4 bases; junction bases lacking a gene match: 3. From the germline V gene, CDR1 is MNHEY and CDR2 is SVGAGI. The CDR3 spans 13 residues, from the cysteine through the phenylalanine. The only DNA kept is the CDR3, 39 bases in frame from the first base. The receptor chain draws on TRBV6-5 and TRBJ2-3, with 8 bases in between that match TRBD2. What was sequenced was PBMCs or T cells enriched from blood (not recorded which). This clonotype was obtained from a young woman who had recovered from COVID-19. The CDR3 here reads CASRGLGADTQYF. The sequenced DNA: TGTGCCAGCAGGGGACTAGGTGCAGATACGCAGTATTTT.